The rows below give T cell receptor beta chains drawn from one sample of a study of blood T cell repertoires in COVID-19. Sequencing was performed with immunoSEQ multiplex PCR; in TCRdb, only in-frame clones are kept and a portion is missing. The sample carries 150,000 to 200,000 clones, roughly four fifths recorded once. Sequencing was done on a sample of peripheral blood. The receptors stem from a man aged 65 to 85 who had recovered from COVID-19. Both conserved end residues are part of each CDR3. Each record gives: D gene, clone size, J gene, V gene, CDR3 protein, CDR3 DNA. The D gene is left open where the match is weak. Only part of the rows carry a size: once, few, many, or a class if the clone is expanded.

TRBD2 NA TRBJ2-1 TRBV7-9 CASSPSGFVAGGYNEQFF TGTGCCAGCAGCCCGTCAGGGTTCGTAGCGGGAGGTTACAATGAGCAGTTCTTC
NA NA TRBJ1-3 TRBV5-6 CASSLRRVGNTIYF TGTGCCAGCAGCTTGCGCAGGGTCGGAAACACCATATATTTT
NA once TRBJ2-5 TRBV29-1 CSVGWLTETQYF TGCAGCGTTGGTTGGCTTACCGAGACCCAGTACTTC
TRBD2 NA TRBJ2-1 TRBV7-6 CASSITSGFSYNEQFF TGTGCCAGCAGCATCACTAGCGGATTCTCCTACAATGAGCAGTTCTTC
TRBD2 NA TRBJ2-1 TRBV2 CASRPPFGRDYNEQFF TGTGCCAGCAGGCCCCCATTCGGGAGGGACTACAATGAGCAGTTCTTC
NA NA TRBJ1-1 TRBV18 CASSPREDTEAFF TGTGCCAGCTCACCGCGTGAGGATACTGAAGCTTTCTTT
TRBD1 NA TRBJ2-3 TRBV18 CASSPDTGGNTDTQYF TGTGCCAGCTCGCCTGATACAGGGGGCAACACAGATACGCAGTATTTT
TRBD1 NA TRBJ2-5 TRBV19 CASSVGRPGTGMTTQYF TGTGCCAGTAGTGTCGGTCGTCCCGGGACAGGGATGACGACCCAGTACTTC
TRBD1 NA TRBJ1-4 TRBV7-3 CASRQGDEKLFF TGTGCCAGTCGACAGGGGGATGAAAAACTGTTTTTT
TRBD1 few TRBJ1-3 TRBV7-6 CASSPLTGPDEAGNTIYF TGTGCCAGCAGCCCCCTGACAGGGCCCGACGAGGCTGGAAACACCATATATTTT
NA NA TRBJ2-1 TRBV19 CASSISYNEQFF TGTGCCAGTAGTATATCTTACAATGAGCAGTTCTTC
TRBD1 NA TRBJ2-1 TRBV4-1 CASEKGQGARNEQFF TGCGCCAGCGAAAAGGGACAGGGGGCGCGCAATGAGCAGTTCTTC
NA once TRBJ1-5 TRBV6-2/TRBV6-3 CASSWTDHQPQHF TGTGCCAGCAGTTGGACTGATCATCAGCCCCAGCATTTT
NA few TRBJ2-7 TRBV7-9 CAGPGEEQYF TGTGCCGGTCCAGGGGAGGAGCAGTACTTC
NA NA TRBJ2-7 TRBV5-1 CASSLDRAGEQYF TGCGCCAGCAGCTTGGACAGGGCGGGCGAGCAGTACTTC
TRBD2 once TRBJ2-5 TRBV10-3 CAIAVGGRQETQYF TGTGCCATCGCGGTGGGCGGGAGGCAAGAGACCCAGTACTTC
TRBD1 NA TRBJ2-1 TRBV12-3/TRBV12-4 CASSVNRGNEQFF TGTGCCAGCAGCGTAAACAGGGGCAATGAGCAGTTCTTC
TRBD1 NA TRBJ1-1 TRBV6-5 CASSRTGGLVEAFF TGTGCCAGCAGCAGGACAGGGGGCCTGGTTGAAGCTTTCTTT
NA NA TRBJ1-3 TRBV18 CASSPTGDRGGTIYF TGTGCCAGCTCACCGACGGGGGATAGGGGCGGCACCATATATTTT
NA few TRBJ2-7 TRBV6-2/TRBV6-3 CASSSQGEQYF TGTGCCAGCAGTTCCCAGGGAGAGCAGTACTTC
NA NA TRBJ1-2 TRBV6-1 CASSESSGLGGGYTF TGTGCCAGCAGTGAATCCTCAGGGTTAGGTGGCGGCTACACCTTC
TRBD1 NA TRBJ1-2 TRBV9 CASSVIDRAFEDGYTF TGTGCCAGCAGCGTAATCGACAGGGCTTTTGAGGATGGCTACACCTTC
TRBD1 NA TRBJ2-2 TRBV20-1 CSASRDSSAGELFF TGCAGTGCTAGTAGGGACAGCTCCGCCGGGGAGCTGTTTTTT
TRBD1 few TRBJ1-6 TRBV15 CATSRFLMTGDNSPLHF TGTGCCACCAGCAGATTCCTAATGACAGGGGACAATTCACCCCTCCACTTT
NA NA TRBJ1-4 TRBV5-1 CASSLSGGGEKLFF TGCGCCAGCAGCTTGTCTGGGGGGGGTGAAAAACTGTTTTTT
NA NA TRBJ1-5 TRBV7-8 CASSLGTFSNQPQHF TGTGCCAGCAGCTTAGGGACATTTAGCAATCAGCCCCAGCATTTT
TRBD2 NA TRBJ2-1 TRBV29-1 CSVGASGSYNEQFF TGCAGCGTTGGAGCTAGCGGTTCCTACAATGAGCAGTTCTTC
TRBD2 NA TRBJ2-7 TRBV6-6 CASSSGTSDEQYF TGTGCCAGCAGTTCCGGGACTAGCGACGAGCAGTACTTC
TRBD1 NA TRBJ2-5 TRBV24-1 CATSDQPGQGKETQYF TGTGCCACCAGTGACCAGCCGGGACAGGGGAAGGAGACCCAGTACTTC
TRBD2 once TRBJ2-3 TRBV11-2 CASSLGLAGGGDTQYF TGTGCCAGCAGCTTAGGGCTAGCGGGGGGAGGTGATACGCAGTATTTT
TRBD1 NA TRBJ1-4 TRBV6-5 CASSYGDRGNEKLFF TGTGCCAGCAGTTACGGGGACAGGGGGAATGAAAAACTGTTTTTT
NA NA TRBJ1-1 TRBV7-9 CASSLALATEAFF TGTGCCAGCAGCTTAGCGCTAGCCACTGAAGCTTTCTTT
TRBD2 NA TRBJ2-7 TRBV19 CASGTSGLPYEQYF TGTGCCAGTGGAACTAGCGGACTACCCTACGAGCAGTACTTC
TRBD2 NA TRBJ2-1 TRBV27 CASSLGTNDLSSYNEQFF TGTGCCAGCAGTTTAGGGACTAACGACTTGAGCTCCTACAATGAGCAGTTCTTC
TRBD2 NA TRBJ2-3 TRBV9 CASSVSGRAEDTQYF TGTGCCAGCAGCGTGAGCGGGAGGGCCGAAGATACGCAGTATTTT
NA NA TRBJ2-3 TRBV15 CATSIRTGGKTDTQYF TGTGCCACCAGCATTAGAACCGGAGGGAAGACAGATACGCAGTATTTT
NA NA TRBJ2-4 TRBV5-4 CASSLGRALGNIQYF TGTGCCAGCAGCTTGGGTCGGGCACTAGGAAACATTCAGTACTTC
NA once TRBJ1-1 TRBV10-3 CAISEVRGEAFF TGTGCCATCAGTGAAGTACGCGGTGAAGCTTTCTTT
TRBD1 few TRBJ2-5 TRBV5-1 CASSLDGTGEETQYF TGCGCCAGCAGCTTAGACGGGACAGGGGAAGAGACCCAGTACTTC
TRBD2 few TRBJ2-2 TRBV28 CASSGPSGRATGELFF TGTGCCAGCAGCGGCCCAAGCGGGAGAGCGACCGGGGAGCTGTTTTTT
TRBD2 NA TRBJ2-1 TRBV10-1 CASSENGVAGSYNEQFF TGCGCCAGCAGTGAGAATGGGGTAGCGGGGTCCTACAATGAGCAGTTCTTC
TRBD1 NA TRBJ1-4 TRBV5-1 CASSQEGQGAFEKLFF TGCGCCAGCAGCCAGGAAGGTCAGGGGGCGTTTGAAAAACTGTTTTTT
NA NA TRBJ1-5 TRBV7-9 CASSLAGAGQPQHF TGTGCCAGCAGCTTAGCAGGGGCTGGACAGCCCCAGCATTTT
NA NA TRBJ2-5 TRBV3-1/TRBV3-2 CASSQGVGSKTQYF TGTGCCAGCAGCCAAGGGGTCGGGTCGAAGACCCAGTACTTC
TRBD1 NA TRBJ1-2 TRBV7-2 CATYMDRGDYGYTF TGTGCCACCTATATGGACAGGGGGGACTATGGCTACACCTTC
NA few TRBJ1-1 TRBV7-6 CASSLWQGEAFF TGTGCCAGCAGCTTATGGCAGGGAGAAGCTTTCTTT
TRBD2 NA TRBJ2-1 TRBV9 CASSVTGTRGDEQFF TGTGCCAGCAGCGTAACAGGGACTAGGGGGGATGAGCAGTTCTTC
TRBD1 few TRBJ2-1 TRBV5-1 CASSLVGTGASYNEQFF TGCGCCAGCAGCTTGGTCGGGACAGGGGCTTCCTACAATGAGCAGTTCTTC
TRBD2 NA TRBJ2-5 TRBV10-1 CASSDSREGTETQYF TGCGCCAGCAGTGATTCGAGGGAGGGTACAGAGACCCAGTACTTC
TRBD1 NA TRBJ1-1 TRBV2 CASRGDRGSNTEAFF TGTGCCAGCAGGGGGGACAGGGGATCGAACACTGAAGCTTTCTTT